Below are 16 T cell receptor beta chains sequenced from a single sample in a study of cytomegalovirus exposure and HLA in healthy donors. The PCR made use of 60 Vbeta and 13 Jbeta primers. Sequenced by immunoSEQ multiplex PCR; TCRdb stores in-frame clones only, minus some. The table has about 160,000 clones, more than 60% seen once. Input material: PBMCs. The receptors come from a woman aged 25 to 39 in good health and CMV-seronegative.

The chain recombines TRBV5-5 with TRBJ1-1; 7 nucleotides agree with TRBD1. V shed 1 base, J shed 0 bases, and the junction held 12 bases outside the gene matches. This CDR3 has 18 residues. Per germline, CDR1 SGHKS and CDR2 YYEKEE (reference sequence). The CDR3 sequence: CASSLLVDRDLMNTEAFF. The CDR3 nucleotides are TGTGCCAGCAGCTTGTTGGTCGACAGGGACCTCATGAACACTGAAGCTTTCTTT.

The V and J genes are TRBV10-3 and TRBJ2-7; possible D gene TRBD2, 6 bases. This CDR3 region has 13 residues. V shed 0 bases and J shed 4 bases, with 7 bases lying between them. Germline loops: CDR1 ENHRY, CDR2 SYGVKD. The CDR3 nucleotides read TGTGCCATCAGTGAGTCCGGGACTTACGAGCAGTACTTC. As protein: CAISESGTYEQYF.

This clone appeared a single time. The chain is built from TRBV9 and TRBJ1-2; perhaps TRBD1 as D (6 bases). Germline CDR1 SGDLS, CDR2 YYNGEE. V lost 3 bases, J lost 7 bases, and 13 bases lay in between. The CDR3 runs 13 residues. This CDR3 reads CASSAGQIGGYTF. As DNA, the CDR3 is TGTGCCAGCAGCGCCGGACAGATCGGTGGCTACACCTTC.

This clone appeared once. The gene calls are TRBV18 and TRBJ1-1; D possibly corresponds to TRBD1 (5 bases). The V gene lost 4 bases and the J gene lost 0 bases, with 9 bases spanning the gap. The CDR3 is 14 amino acids. Looked up from germline, CDR1 is KGHSH and CDR2 is LQKENI. CDR3 region: CASSLDSMNTEAFF. DNA for the CDR3: TGTGCCAGCTCACTAGACAGCATGAACACTGAAGCTTTCTTT.

For the CDR3, the DNA is TGTGCCAGCAGCTCCCCCCGGGTAGCGGGGGGGCGATACGAGCAGTACTTC. Its protein is CASSSPRVAGGRYEQYF. V gene TRBV7-2 combines with J gene TRBJ2-7; 11 positions match TRBD2. The CDR3 is 17 residues long. Germline CDR1 is SGHTA and CDR2 is FQGNSA. V trimming: 4 bases; J trimming: 4 bases; junction bases outside the gene matches: 12.

This chain connects TRBV2 to TRBJ2-1; maybe TRBD1 (6 bases). V lost 2 bases and J 5 bases, leaving 10 bases between the germline ends. Germline V gives CDR1 SNHLY, CDR2 FYNNEI. CDR3 length: 14 residues. As DNA, the CDR3 is TGTGCCAGCAGTGAAAACACAGGGAACAATGAGCAGTTCTTC. Its translation is CASSENTGNNEQFF.

This clone has a single count. This rearrangement joins TRBV7-8 to TRBJ2-7; the D gene is possibly TRBD1 (5 bases). Germline CDR1 SGHVS, CDR2 FQNEAQ. This CDR3 comprises 15 residues. The ends were cut back, 2 bases at V and 6 bases at J, with 17 bases in the middle. The CDR3 sequence: CASSLRGSWMGEQYF. CDR3 coding DNA: TGTGCCAGCAGCTTAAGGGGCTCGTGGATGGGCGAGCAGTACTTC.

This sequence joins TRBV7-9 and TRBJ1-1, with D hard to call. This CDR3 region has 12 residues. CDR1 SEHNR and CDR2 FQNEAQ come from the germline V gene (reference sequence). Between the trimmed V and J ends, which lost 5 bases and 6 bases, there was a span of 10 bases. This CDR3 reads CASSPTAAEAFF. The CDR3, as DNA: TGTGCCAGCAGCCCCACAGCGGCTGAAGCTTTCTTT.

The chain links TRBV5-1 to TRBJ2-5, with TRBD1 matching over 9 bases. Gene TRBJ2-7 matches the end of the DNA better, so the J call may be wrong. CDR3 length: 18 residues. The germline gives CDR1 SGHRS, CDR2 YFSETQ. The CDR3 DNA is TGCGCCAGCAGTCAGGATATCACAGGGGGCGCTTGGGGCTACGAGCAGTACTTC. This gives the protein CASSQDITGGAWGYEQYF.

The gene calls are TRBV11-2 and TRBJ1-2; D not resolved. CDR3 length: 11 amino acids. Germline CDR1 is SGHAT and CDR2 is FQNNGV. The V end lost 3 bases, the J end lost 8 bases, and 7 bases lay between the germline ends. The CDR3 protein is CASSFVGGYTF. DNA for the CDR3: TGTGCCAGCAGCTTCGTGGGCGGCTACACCTTC.

The chain joins TRBV5-1 to TRBJ1-3, with 11 bases fitting TRBD1. The CDR3 is 16 residues long. Germline CDR1 is SGHRS and CDR2 is YFSETQ. The ends lost 4 bases at V and 3 bases at J; junction bases unmatched: 6. CDR3 in DNA: TGCGCCAGCAGCCTCAGGACAGGGGGCGATGGAAACACCATATATTTT. Encoded protein: CASSLRTGGDGNTIYF.

The genes are TRBV6-5 and TRBJ2-1; 10 nucleotides agree with TRBD2. The trim removed 4 bases at V and 7 bases at J, leaving 10 bases unmatched. The CDR3 extends over 16 amino acids. Germline CDR1 MNHEY, CDR2 SVGAGI. As DNA, the CDR3 is TGTGCCAGCAGTTCAGCCGCTAGCGGGGGTGGGAATGAGCAGTTCTTC. Its translation: CASSSAASGGGNEQFF.

V gene TRBV9 combines with J gene TRBJ2-5; 7 bases match TRBD2. The trim removed 0 bases at V and 5 bases at J, leaving 7 bases unmatched. Germline V gene sequence: CDR1 SGDLS, CDR2 YYNGEE. This CDR3 contains 15 residues. CDR3 nucleotides: TGTGCCAGCAGCGTAGGCCCCGTGGGAGGGGAGACCCAGTACTTC. Translated: CASSVGPVGGETQYF.

Note on this clone: Other DNA sequences in this specimen translate into the identical CDR3. This chain joins TRBV5-1 and TRBJ1-1, with D unclear. This CDR3 comprises 14 residues. Germline V gene sequence: CDR1 SGHRS, CDR2 YFSETQ. Trimming took 2 bases from V and 0 from J, leaving 8 bases between them. For the CDR3, the DNA is TGCGCCAGCAGCTTATCGGGTATGAACACTGAAGCTTTCTTT. Its translation is CASSLSGMNTEAFF.

This chain uses TRBV29-1 with TRBJ2-2; TRBD1 is a possible D gene (6 bases). The CDR3 contains 14 residues. CDR1 is SQVTM and CDR2 is ANQGSEA in the germline V gene. Trimming took off 7 bases at V and 2 bases at J, with 14 bases between the two ends. The CDR3 DNA is TGCAGCGCCCTCCAGGACAGAAACACCGGGGAGCTGTTTTTT. Translating it yields CSALQDRNTGELFF.

Only a few counts were recorded for this clone. J is TRBJ2-1 and V is TRBV5-1; 10 nucleotides line up with TRBD1. The CDR3 covers 15 residues. Germline assignment: CDR1 SGHRS and CDR2 YFSETQ. V gave up 2 bases and J gave up 4 bases; unmatched junction bases: 3. CDR3 in DNA: TGCGCCAGCAGCTTCGACAGGGGGCTATACAATGAGCAGTTCTTC. This gives the protein CASSFDRGLYNEQFF.